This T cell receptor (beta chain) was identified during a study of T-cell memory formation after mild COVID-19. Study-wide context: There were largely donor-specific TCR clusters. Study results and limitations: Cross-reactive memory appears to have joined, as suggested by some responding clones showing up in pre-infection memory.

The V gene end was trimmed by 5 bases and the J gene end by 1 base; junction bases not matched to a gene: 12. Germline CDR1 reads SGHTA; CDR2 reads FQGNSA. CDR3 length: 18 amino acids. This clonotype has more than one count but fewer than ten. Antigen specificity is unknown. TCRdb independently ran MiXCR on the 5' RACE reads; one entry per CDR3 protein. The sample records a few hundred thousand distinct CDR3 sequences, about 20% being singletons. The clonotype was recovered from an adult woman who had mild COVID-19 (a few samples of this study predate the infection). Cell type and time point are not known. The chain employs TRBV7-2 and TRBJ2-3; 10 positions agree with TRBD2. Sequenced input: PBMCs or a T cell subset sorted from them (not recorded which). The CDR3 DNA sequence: TGTGCCAGCAGCAATTTTGTTATCCTAGCGGGAGGCACAGATACGCAGTATTTT. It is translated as CASSNFVILAGGTDTQYF.